The TCR beta chain under discussion was sequenced for a study of STAT3 mutations in large granular lymphocyte leukemia. Generated by immunoSEQ multiplex PCR, the TCRdb table keeps only in-frame clones and is missing some. The table includes around 10,000 clones, approximately 90% detected once. Germline CDR1 and CDR2: DFQATT and SNEGSKA (reference sequence). The trim removed 6 bases at V and 5 bases at J, leaving 3 bases unmatched. The CDR3 is made up of 11 amino acids. In this sample, this clone turned up a few times. Its antigen is not known. Study-level points and caveats: Every T-LGLL patient had at least one immunodominant TCRbeta clonotype.

The source material was peripheral blood mononuclear cells. The source of this sequence is a man aged 60-69 years with T-cell large granular lymphocyte leukemia. Some clones in this sample may be carry-over from other donors' samples. The V gene is TRBV20-1, the J gene TRBJ2-7; 8 bases match TRBD1. The CDR3 nucleotides are TGCAGTGCCGACAGGGGTCACGAGCAGTACTTC. It yields the protein CSADRGHEQYF.